A selection of T cell receptor beta chains follows, all from one sample in a study of a mutant IDH1 vaccine in newly diagnosed glioma. Produced via immunoSEQ multiplex PCR; TCRdb's table is partial and in-frame only. The repertoire holds 85,000 to 100,000 clones, 85% to 90% seen once, with less than 0.65% in the top ten. The sequencing used PBMCs, collected from a glioma patient treated with radiotherapy, temozolomide or both. The receptor source for this set is a woman between 50 and 59 years old with glioma. Each CDR3 is given without its conserved first and last residue.

v_gene | CDR3aa
TRBV11-2 | ASNTGLAYTGELF
TRBV5-1 | ASSPTSTGTQY
TRBV6-1 | ASRGTADTGNTIY
TRBV27 | ASSPPSRIRVTQY
TRBV25-1 | ASSPGDSYGGYT
TRBV29-1 | SVFSAAYEQY
TRBV10-2 | ASGPGTDTQY
TRBV6-5 | ASSYSPPNEQF
TRBV9 | ASSVARGEQF
TRBV7-8 | ASSLAGGTFNEKLF
TRBV30 | AWHRGHTEAF
TRBV28 | ASSSSTGFNSPLH
TRBV4-1 | ASSQVGPPGANVLT
TRBV30 | AWSEQGYEQY
TRBV18 | ASSPATSSYEQY
TRBV28 | ASISGDSLNTEAF
TRBV6-1 | ASSELPASGSTDTQY
TRBV9 | ASSSMTSGRAFRETQY
TRBV5-1 | ASSLVDGRSGELF
TRBV25-1 | ASGGPRNEKLF
TRBV14 | ASRTRWAGGRINEQF
TRBV30 | AWSLLPGNYGYT
TRBV19 | ASSRGAQDYGYT
TRBV7-6 | ASSLGDSSYEQY
TRBV10-2 | ASSTGLGANVLT
TRBV5-1 | ASSAKDRAYGYT
TRBV2 | ASSVETSGPTYNEQF
TRBV10-3 | AISEGKPNYGYT
TRBV7-9 | ASSLTRTHPATNEKLF
TRBV7-9 | ASSLGGQGYEQY